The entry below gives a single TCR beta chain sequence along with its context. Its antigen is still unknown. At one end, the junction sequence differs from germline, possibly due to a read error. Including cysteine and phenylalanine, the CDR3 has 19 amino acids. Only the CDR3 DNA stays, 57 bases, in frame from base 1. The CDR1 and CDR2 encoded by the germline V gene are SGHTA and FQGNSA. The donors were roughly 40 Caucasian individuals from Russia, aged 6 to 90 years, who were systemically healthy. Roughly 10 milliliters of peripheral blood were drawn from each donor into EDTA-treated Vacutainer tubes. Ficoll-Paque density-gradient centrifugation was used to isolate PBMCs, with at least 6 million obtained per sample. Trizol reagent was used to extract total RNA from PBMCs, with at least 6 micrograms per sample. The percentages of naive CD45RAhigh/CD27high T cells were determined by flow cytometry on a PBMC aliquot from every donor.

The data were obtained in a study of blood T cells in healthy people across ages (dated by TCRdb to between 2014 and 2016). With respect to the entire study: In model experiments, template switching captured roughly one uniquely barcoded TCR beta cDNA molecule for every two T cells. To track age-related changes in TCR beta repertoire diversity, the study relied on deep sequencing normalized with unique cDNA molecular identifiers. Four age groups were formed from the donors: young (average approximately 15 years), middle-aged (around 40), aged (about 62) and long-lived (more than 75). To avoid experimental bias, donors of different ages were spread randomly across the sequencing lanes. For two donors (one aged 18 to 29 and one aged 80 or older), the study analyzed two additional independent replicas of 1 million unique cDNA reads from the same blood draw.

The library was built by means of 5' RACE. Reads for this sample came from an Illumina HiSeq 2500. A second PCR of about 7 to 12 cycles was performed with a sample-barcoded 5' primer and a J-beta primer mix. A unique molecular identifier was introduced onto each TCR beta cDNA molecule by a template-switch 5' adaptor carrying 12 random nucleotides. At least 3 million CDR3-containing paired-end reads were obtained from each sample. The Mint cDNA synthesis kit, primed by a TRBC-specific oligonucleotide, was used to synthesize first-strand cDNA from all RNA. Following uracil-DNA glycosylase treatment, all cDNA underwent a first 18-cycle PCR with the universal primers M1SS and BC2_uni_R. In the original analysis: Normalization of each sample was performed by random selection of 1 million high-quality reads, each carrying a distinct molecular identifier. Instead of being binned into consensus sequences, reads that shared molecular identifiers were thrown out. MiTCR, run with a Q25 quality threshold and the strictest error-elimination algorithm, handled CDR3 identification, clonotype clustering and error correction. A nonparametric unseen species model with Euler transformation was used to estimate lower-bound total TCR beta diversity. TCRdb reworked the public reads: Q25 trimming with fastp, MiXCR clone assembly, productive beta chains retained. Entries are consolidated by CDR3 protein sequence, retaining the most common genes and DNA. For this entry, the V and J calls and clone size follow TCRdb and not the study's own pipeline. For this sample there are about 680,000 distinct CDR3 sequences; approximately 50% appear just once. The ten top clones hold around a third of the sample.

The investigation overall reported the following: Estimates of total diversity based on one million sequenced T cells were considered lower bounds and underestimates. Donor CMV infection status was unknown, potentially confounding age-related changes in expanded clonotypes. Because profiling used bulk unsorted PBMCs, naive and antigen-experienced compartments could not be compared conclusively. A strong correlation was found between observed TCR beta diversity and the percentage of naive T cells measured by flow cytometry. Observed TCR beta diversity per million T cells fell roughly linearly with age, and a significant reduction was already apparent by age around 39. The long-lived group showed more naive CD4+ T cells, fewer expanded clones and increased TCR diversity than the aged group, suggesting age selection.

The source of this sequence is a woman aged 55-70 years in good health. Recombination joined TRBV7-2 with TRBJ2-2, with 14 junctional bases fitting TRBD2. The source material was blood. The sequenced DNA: TGTGCCAGCAGCTTAACCGGGACTAGCGGGAGCCGGGTCACCGAGGAGCTGTTTTTT. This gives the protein CASSLTGTSGSRVTEELFF.